This is a list of T cell receptor beta chains from one sample in a study of CXCR3-negative and CXCR3-positive naive CD8 T cells. TCRdb reprocessed the 5' RACE reads and reports one entry per CDR3 protein, with no DNA. The sample totals approximately 4,200 distinct CDR3 sequences. Sequencing was carried out using naive CXCR3- CD8+ T cells from blood. The origin of the receptors is a human donor in good health. Some clones in this sample may be carry-over from other donors' samples. Each CDR3 is given with its conserved first and last residue. Each record gives: J gene, clone size, V gene, CDR3 length, CDR3 protein. A row's size may be missing; if present it is once, few, many or a size class.

TRBJ1-2,.,TRBV23-1,15,CADSGTDAPNYGYTF
TRBJ1-2,.,TRBV11-3,13,CASTPGEAHGYTF
TRBJ2-1,.,TRBV10-1,14,CASEGLAVRHEQFF
TRBJ2-5,.,TRBV7-6,13,CASSPGTEETQYF
TRBJ2-7,.,TRBV4-3,15,CASSQDARTGGEQYF
TRBJ2-1,medium-sized,TRBV20-1,14,CSAPGTSFFNEQFF
TRBJ2-2,medium-sized,TRBV29-1,12,CSVADSTGELFF
TRBJ2-3,medium-sized,TRBV29-1,15,CSVVGRGLNTDTQYF
TRBJ2-1,medium-sized,TRBV20-1,16,CSARVASGLFVGEQFF
TRBJ2-7,.,TRBV7-6,15,CASSPGPGRSYEQYF
TRBJ2-2,.,TRBV29-1,11,CSVADAGELFF
TRBJ2-1,.,TRBV6-5,15,CASSVPGTDYNEQFF
TRBJ2-5,medium-sized,TRBV4-1,16,CASSQEYRGIEETQYF
TRBJ1-4,medium-sized,TRBV29-1,13,CSAWDGGNEKLFF
TRBJ1-5,medium-sized,TRBV20-1,14,CSARSQGANQPQHF
TRBJ1-2,medium-sized,TRBV29-1,13,CSVDGTSGYGYTF
TRBJ2-3,medium-sized,TRBV5-1,17,CASSLAGGQTSTDTQYF
TRBJ2-7,medium-sized,TRBV21-1,13,CASSKDGRPEQYF
TRBJ1-1,medium-sized,TRBV20-1,12,CSAMGLSRVAFF
TRBJ2-2,.,TRBV11-2,16,CASSPHRGFSTGELFF
TRBJ2-3,.,TRBV3-1,16,CASSQVVSQGPDTQYF
TRBJ2-1,medium-sized,TRBV20-1,14,CSALTSSSYNEQFF
TRBJ2-1,.,TRBV3-1,14,CASSLLDDYNEQFF
TRBJ2-1,.,TRBV30,14,CAWSSAGGNNEQFF
TRBJ1-1,.,TRBV29-1,14,CSVDSSTVNTEAFF
TRBJ2-3,medium-sized,TRBV6-5,16,CASSERGTRSTDTQYF
TRBJ2-3,medium-sized,TRBV9,14,CASSSLGYTDTQYF
TRBJ1-1,.,TRBV6-5,14,CASSLTLGYTEAFF
TRBJ1-1,medium-sized,TRBV20-1,15,CSVPIRRQGNTEAFF
TRBJ1-1,.,TRBV11-2,14,CASSVGTGNTEAFF
TRBJ2-7,medium-sized,TRBV4-2,14,CASSPRGLAGEQYF
TRBJ2-1,medium-sized,TRBV6-2/TRBV6-3,12,CASSAPHNEQFF
TRBJ2-1,medium-sized,TRBV29-1,15,CSVEVFSGRALEQFF
TRBJ1-1,medium-sized,TRBV6-2/TRBV6-3,14,CASSLTGLNTEAFF
TRBJ2-1,.,TRBV6-2/TRBV6-3,16,CASSWRGGPPLNEQFF
TRBJ2-5,.,TRBV7-2,17,CASSLPASGRAWETQYF
TRBJ2-3,medium-sized,TRBV29-1,15,CSVYGTHGGGDTQCF